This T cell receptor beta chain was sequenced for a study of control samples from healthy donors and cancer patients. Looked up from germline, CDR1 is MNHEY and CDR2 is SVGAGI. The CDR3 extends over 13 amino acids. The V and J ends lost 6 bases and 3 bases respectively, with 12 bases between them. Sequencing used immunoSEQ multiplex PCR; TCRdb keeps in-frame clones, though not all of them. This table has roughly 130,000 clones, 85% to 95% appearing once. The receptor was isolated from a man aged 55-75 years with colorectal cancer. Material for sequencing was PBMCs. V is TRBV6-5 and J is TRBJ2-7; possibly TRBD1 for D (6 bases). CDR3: CASRKGQNYEQYF. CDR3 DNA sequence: TGTGCCAGCAGAAAAGGACAGAACTACGAGCAGTACTTC.